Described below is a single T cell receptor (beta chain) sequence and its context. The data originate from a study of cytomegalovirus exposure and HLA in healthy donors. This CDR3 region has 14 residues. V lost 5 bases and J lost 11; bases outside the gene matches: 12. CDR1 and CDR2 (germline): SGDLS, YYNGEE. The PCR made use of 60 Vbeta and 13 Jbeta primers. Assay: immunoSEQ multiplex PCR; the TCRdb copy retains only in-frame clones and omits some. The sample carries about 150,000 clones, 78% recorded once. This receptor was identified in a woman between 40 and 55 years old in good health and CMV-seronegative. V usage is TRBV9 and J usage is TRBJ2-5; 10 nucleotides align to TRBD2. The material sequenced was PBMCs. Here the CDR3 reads CASSTAGGPREQYF. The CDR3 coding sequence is TGTGCCAGCAGTACAGCGGGGGGGCCAAGGGAGCAGTACTTC.